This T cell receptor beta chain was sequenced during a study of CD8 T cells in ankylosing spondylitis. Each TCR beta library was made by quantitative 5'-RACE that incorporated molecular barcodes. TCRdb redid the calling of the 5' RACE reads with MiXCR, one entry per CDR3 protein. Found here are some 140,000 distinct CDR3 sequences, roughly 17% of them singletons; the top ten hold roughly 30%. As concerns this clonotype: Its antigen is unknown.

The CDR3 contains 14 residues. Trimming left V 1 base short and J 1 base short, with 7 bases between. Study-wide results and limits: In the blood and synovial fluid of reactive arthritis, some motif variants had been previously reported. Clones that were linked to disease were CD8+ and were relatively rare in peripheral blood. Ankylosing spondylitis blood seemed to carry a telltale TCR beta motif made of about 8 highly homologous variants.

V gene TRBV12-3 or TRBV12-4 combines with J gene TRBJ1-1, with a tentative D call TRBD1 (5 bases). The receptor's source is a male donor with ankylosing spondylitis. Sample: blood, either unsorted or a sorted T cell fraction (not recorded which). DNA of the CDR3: TGTGCCAGCAGTTTAGGGGGGAAGAACACTGAAGCTTTCTTT. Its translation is CASSLGGKNTEAFF.